The clone carrying this TCR beta chain was counted between two and nine times. This entry comes from a study of Graves' ophthalmopathy and Graves' hyperthyroidism. Germline-derived CDR1 and CDR2 are ENHRY and SYGVKD. V was clipped by 10 bases and J by 2 bases, with 23 bases between them. The CDR3 loop spans 16 amino acids. Amplification targeted the TCR beta CDR3 regions, with RNA transcripts as the source material. RT-PCR in the first round used HTBI primers; a second-round multiplex PCR followed. TCRdb recomputed calls from the multiplex PCR reads with MiXCR, one row per CDR3 protein. Of over a million distinct CDR3 sequences listed, roughly two fifths were seen once; the top ten hold roughly 10%.

The origin of this receptor is an adult man with Graves' hyperthyroidism. The rearrangement joins TRBV10-3 to TRBJ1-2; TRBD1 might be the D (6 bases). Sequencing used peripheral blood or thyroid tissue (not recorded which). The CDR3 DNA reads TGTGCCAGCAGCCTAAACCCACAGGGAACAAACTATGGCTACACCTTC. Amino acid sequence: CASSLNPQGTNYGYTF.